Reported below is one T cell receptor beta chain. This clonotype occurred many times. Base qualities are not recorded, but no much larger clone differs from it by a single base. The record originates from a study of T cells after yellow fever vaccination (dated by TCRdb to the late 2010s). Background on the whole study: Using CD3, CD45RA, CCR7 and CD95 staining, memory subsets (EM, EMRA, CM and Tscm) were sorted on a BD FACS Aria III. The SMART-Seq v4 Ultra Low Input RNA kit was used to prepare libraries from fractions with low cell numbers. Bulk TCR alpha and beta repertoires were sequenced longitudinally to track T-cell clones before and after primary and booster YFV17D yellow fever vaccination. Two healthy male donors made up the cohort, one aged 18 to 30 years and the other aged 30 to 40 years. Blood was drawn at multiple timepoints before and after primary and secondary immunization, with bulk PBMC replicates and cell subsets isolated. Memory subsets were sorted on days 0, 15 and 45 and at 18 months after primary vaccination, and on days 0, 15 and 45 after the 30-year booster. What the authors observed across the whole study: On day 0, almost all vaccine-responding clonotypes were below detection in the sorted memory subsets. The secondary T-cell response was found to be weaker but faster than the primary response, with a peak reached on day 5 rather than on day 15. Because the study included only a couple of donors, the extent to which the findings can be generalized is limited. A small fraction of clonotypes appeared in both the CD4 and CD8 compartments, likely as a result of convergent recombination. Computational filtering was required because FACS-sorted repertoires could contain abundant contaminating clonotypes from the bulk population. After the booster, most clones that had expanded after primary vaccination were detected again (approximately 95% of CD4 and over 75% of CD8), suggesting broad maintenance of memory.

Taken with the paper, the label for treatment or condition translates to: live attenuated yellow fever vaccine strain. A standard Ficoll-Paque protocol was used to isolate PBMCs from peripheral blood. The RNeasy Micro Kit was used to extract RNA from sorted memory subsets. Synthesis of TCR cDNA relied on 5'RACE template switching, a step that introduced a universal primer site along with unique molecular identifiers. Priming for cDNA synthesis came from both the TCR alpha and TCR beta constant segments. Two PCR steps were used to amplify libraries, with sample barcodes and sequencing adapters being added in the second step. Sequencing of libraries was performed on Illumina HiSeq 2500 (2x100 bp) or NovaSeq (2x150 bp). Processing in the source paper ran as follows. Reads were demultiplexed and collapsed into UMI consensus sequences with MIGEC, and V(D)J alignment was performed with MiXCR. Vaccine-responding clonotypes were identified with edgeR using replicate PBMC samples, with FDR below 0.01 and a log2 fold change above 5 up to day 15 being required. Bulk clonotypes were assigned CD4 or CD8 identity according to which sequenced CD4 or CD8 repertoire held them at higher abundance. To estimate the distribution of each clone across memory phenotypes, clonotype frequencies in memory subsets were weighted by FACS-sorted cell numbers. TCRdb ran its own pipeline on the public reads, namely fastp trimming at Q25 and MiXCR clone calling, and kept in-frame beta chains. Entries that share a CDR3 protein sequence are merged under the most common genes and DNA. None of the V and J calls come from the authors' own analysis; TCRdb made them. For this sample there are about 13,000 distinct CDR3 sequences; 4.9% appear just once. The ten largest clones represent approximately 50% of the sample.

This specimen was PBMCs, either bulk or a sorted T-cell subset (CD4+, CD8+, memory, or dextramer-sorted; not recorded which), taken 45 days after the yellow fever booster vaccination. The TCR was taken from a man younger than 40 who received the YFV17D yellow fever vaccine.

The CDR3 protein sequence reads: CSAKPRATRNTIYF. The DNA is as follows: TGCAGTGCTAAGCCCAGGGCTACTCGAAACACCATATATTTT. The chain links TRBV20-1 with TRBJ1-3; the D region possibly corresponds to TRBD1 (5 bases align). Sequences DFQATT (CDR1) and SNEGSKA (CDR2) are obtained from the germline V gene (reference sequence). There are 14 amino acids in the CDR3, from cysteine to phenylalanine inclusive. Only the CDR3 DNA stays, 42 bases, in frame from base 1. Trimming costs V 4 bases and J 5 bases, and their ends lie 15 bases apart.